This T cell receptor beta chain emerged from a study of persistence of HIV-infected CD4 T cells. On the study more broadly: The sample holds CD4+ T cells responsive to CMV or HIV-1 Gag.

This was the immunoSEQ version 4 assay in survey mode. The table came from immunoSEQ multiplex PCR; TCRdb's copy has only in-frame clones and leaves some out. The data contain about 36,000 clones, around 85% of them singletons. Overlapping HIV-1 Gag 15-mer peptides at approximately 0.96 ug per peptide per mL were used. CD40L-negative CD69-negative CD45RO-high memory CD4+ T cells were sorted as populations depleted of antigen-responding cells. Suppressive ART was started during chronic HIV-1 infection in these adults. For at least 4 years, plasma HIV-1 RNA was undetectable (<50 copies/mL). A remark on this clone: Its antigen is as yet unknown.

Trimming took 1 base from V and 4 from J, leaving 14 bases between them. In germline, CDR1 is SGDLS, CDR2 YYNGEE. The CDR3 is 15 residues long. Study-wide findings and caveats: TCRbeta richness was lower in CMV- and Gag-responding cells than in anti-CD3/anti-CD28-responding cells.

The chain has TRBV9 and TRBJ1-2, with a possible D match to TRBD1 (6 bases). The clonotype was recovered from an adult with HIV. The donor label of this sample is uncertain. Sequences were derived from cultured CD4+ T cells from PBMCs, sampled from a patient who received antiretroviral therapy. CDR3: CASSVRVGGSYGYTF. The CDR3 DNA reads as TGTGCCAGCAGCGTAAGAGTAGGGGGGTCCTATGGCTACACCTTC.